The 22 T cell receptor beta chains given below trace back to one sample, sequenced in a study of tumor-infiltrating lymphocytes in localized non-small cell lung cancer. Only in-frame clones appear in the TCRdb table, and some are missing; sequencing was by immunoSEQ multiplex PCR. This sample yields 15,000 to 20,000 clones, of which about 69% are seen a single time; around 9.8% belongs to the top ten. The specimen sequenced was lung tumor tissue. These receptors came from a human donor with non-small cell lung cancer.

The chain links TRBV29-1 to TRBJ2-5; D unclear. This CDR3 region has 12 residues. Trimming left V 3 bases short and J 5 bases short, with 10 bases between. Germline CDR1 reads SQVTM; CDR2 reads ANQGSEA. CDR3 sequence: CSVEGSEETQYF. In DNA, the CDR3 is TGCAGCGTTGAGGGGTCAGAGGAGACCCAGTACTTC. The full variable domain, rest sourced from reference TRBV29-1 and TRBJ2-5, is SAVISQKPSRDICQRGTSLTIQCQVDSQVTMMFWYRQQPGQSLTLIATANQGSEATYESGFVIDKFPISRPNLTFSTLTVSNMSPEDSSIYLCSVEGSEETQYFGPGTRLLVL.

V and J are TRBV4-2 and TRBJ2-7; 9 bases are shared with TRBD2. Germline V gene lookup returns CDR1 LGHNA and CDR2 YNFKEQ. V lost 0 bases to trimming and J lost 5 bases; unmatched junction nucleotides: 8. This CDR3 is built from 16 residues. Here the CDR3 reads CASSQELAGVGNEQYF. In nucleotides, the CDR3 is TGTGCCAGCAGCCAAGAGTTAGCGGGAGTTGGGAACGAGCAGTACTTC.

As concerns this clone: At the DNA level, this CDR3 is encoded by other sequences in the same sample as well. The chain employs TRBV6-4 and TRBJ2-2; 8 positions agree with TRBD1. Germline CDR1 and CDR2: MRHNA and SNTAGT. V shed 5 bases, J shed 2 bases, and the junction held 10 bases outside the gene matches. The CDR3 has 17 residues. The CDR3, as DNA: TGTGCCAGCAGTCGTTTCGGGACAGGATCCAACACCGGGGAGCTGTTTTTT. It yields the protein CASSRFGTGSNTGELFF.

The chain links TRBV7-9 to TRBJ1-2; no definite D call. Per the germline V gene, CDR1 is SEHNR and CDR2 is FQNEAQ (reference sequence). The CDR3 has 13 residues. Trimming shortened V by 1 base and J by 2 bases, and 5 bases separated the two germline ends. The CDR3 spells CASSLDGNYGYTF. The DNA for the CDR3 is TGTGCCAGCAGCTTAGACGGCAACTATGGCTACACCTTC.

This clone was seen a single time. The chain couples TRBV20-1 to TRBJ2-3; a possible D gene is TRBD1 (6 bases). Germline values: CDR1 DFQATT, CDR2 SNEGSKA (reference sequence). This CDR3 spans 11 amino acids. Trimming removed 5 bases from V and 6 bases from J, with 9 bases in between. In DNA, the CDR3 is TGCAGTGCTGAAAGGGGGGATACGCAGTATTTT. As protein: CSAERGDTQYF.

This clone occurred a few times. The chain couples TRBV28 to TRBJ1-1, with D possibly TRBD1 on 6 matching bases. Germline CDR1 and CDR2: MDHEN and SYDVKM. The CDR3 extends over 13 amino acids. Trimming removed 6 bases at V and 6 bases at J, with 14 bases between. The CDR3 here is CASRSQGAAEAFF. The CDR3 coding sequence is TGTGCCAGCAGGTCACAGGGTGCCGCTGAAGCTTTCTTT. Combining the CDR3 with reference TRBV28 and TRBJ1-1 gives the whole variable domain DVKVTQSSRYLVKRTGEKVFLECVQDMDHENMFWYRQDPGLGLRLIYFSYDVKMKEKGDIPEGYSVSREKKERFSLILESASTNQTSMYLCASRSQGAAEAFFGQGTRLTVV.

The J gene is TRBJ1-3, the V gene TRBV10-2; D gene unclear. Trimming left V 6 bases short and J 4 bases short, with 4 bases between. Germline values: CDR1 WSHSY, CDR2 SAAADI. The CDR3 contains 11 residues. In DNA form, the CDR3 reads TGCGCCAGCAGGGCCGGAAACACCATATATTTT. It encodes CASRAGNTIYF.

The CDR3 region has the DNA TGCAGCGTTTCTGGGGTCGGAGGGCGGGGAGGAACCTACGAGCAGTACTTC. It is translated as CSVSGVGGRGGTYEQYF. This chain links TRBV29-1 with TRBJ2-7, with D possibly being TRBD2 (6 bases). The CDR3 extends over 17 amino acids. Trimming stripped 5 bases from V and 2 bases from J, with 25 bases between. Germline CDR1 SQVTM, CDR2 ANQGSEA.

This clone is medium-sized in the sample. The V call is TRBV28, the J call TRBJ1-1, with 8 bases identical to TRBD1. The germline V gene has CDR1 MDHEN and CDR2 SYDVKM. V lost 2 bases to trimming and J lost 5 bases; unmatched junction nucleotides: 1. CDR3 length: 13 residues. The chain's CDR3 is CASSLQGATEAFF. Here the CDR3 DNA reads TGTGCCAGCAGTTTACAGGGGGCGACTGAAGCTTTCTTT.

This clone was seen just once. The rearrangement uses TRBV6-5 and TRBJ1-2; D possibly corresponds to TRBD1 (6 bases). The ends were cut back, 5 bases at V and 8 bases at J, with 12 bases in the middle. Germline assignment: CDR1 MNHEY and CDR2 SVGAGI. The CDR3 covers 12 residues. The CDR3, as DNA: TGTGCCAGCAGTCCCGGGGGGCTGGGCTACACCTTC. The encoded protein is CASSPGGLGYTF.

The CDR3 bases are TGTGCCAGCAGCCTAGGTAGGGGTTCCACTGAAGCTTTCTTT. Its protein is CASSLGRGSTEAFF. The chain has TRBV7-2 and TRBJ1-1; perhaps TRBD1 as D (5 bases). Germline V lookup: CDR1 SGHTA, CDR2 FQGNSA. The CDR3 extends over 14 amino acids. Trimming left V 5 bases short and J 4 bases short, with 14 bases between.

In this sample, this clone is large. The chain couples TRBV4-1 to TRBJ1-3, with unresolved D. CDR3 size: 13 residues. V was shortened by 1 base and J by 4 bases, with 5 bases between the two germline ends. Germline loops: CDR1 MGHRA, CDR2 YSYEKL. The CDR3 bases are TGCGCCAGCAGCCAAGTCGCCGGAAACACCATATATTTT. Residues: CASSQVAGNTIYF.

V gene TRBV5-1 combines with J gene TRBJ1-4; D gene uncertain. Germline V lookup: CDR1 SGHRS, CDR2 YFSETQ. V lost 0 bases and J 7 bases, leaving 10 bases between the germline ends. The CDR3 consists of 14 residues. The CDR3 nucleotides read TGCGCCAGCAGCTTGGACAGATCGGGTGAAAAACTGTTTTTT. Translation gives CASSLDRSGEKLFF. Based on the CDR3 plus reference TRBV5-1 and TRBJ1-4, the full variable domain is KAGVTQTPRYLIKTRGQQVTLSCSPISGHRSVSWYQQTPGQGLQFLFEYFSETQRNKGNFPGRFSGRQFSNSRSEMNVSTLELGDSALYLCASSLDRSGEKLFFGSGTQLSVL.

The chain carries TRBV5-1 and TRBJ2-3, with D possibly matching TRBD1 (6 bases). The CDR3 is 14 amino acids. Germline V gene sequence: CDR1 SGHRS, CDR2 YFSETQ. V lost 3 bases to trimming and J lost 0 bases, with 8 bases between them. The CDR3 spells CASSWDISTDTQYF. The DNA of the CDR3 is TGCGCCAGCAGCTGGGACATAAGCACAGATACGCAGTATTTT.

The V gene is TRBV2, the J gene TRBJ2-3; TRBD2 aligns across 8 bases. The CDR3 length is 16 residues. Trimming removed 8 bases from V and 3 bases from J; junction bases left unmatched: 13. Germline-derived CDR1 and CDR2 are SNHLY and FYNNEI. The CDR3 DNA follows: TGTGCCAGCGTGTCATGGACTAGCCTACTAACAGATACGCAGTATTTT. This sequence encodes CASVSWTSLLTDTQYF.

The chain recombines TRBV30 with TRBJ2-3, with a tentative D call TRBD2 (6 bases). Germline-derived CDR1 and CDR2 are GTSNPN and SVGIG (reference sequence). Trimming took 2 bases from V and 12 from J, leaving 15 bases between them. CDR3 length equals 12 residues. Here the CDR3 reads CAWSIGGRSQYF. The CDR3 coding sequence is TGTGCCTGGAGTATCGGAGGGCGCTCCCAGTATTTT.

This clone is labeled medium-sized. The chain links TRBV5-6 to TRBJ2-7, with TRBD1 identical over 11 bases. Trimming took 3 bases from V and 3 from J; bases not matched to a gene: 8. The CDR3 runs to 16 residues. Germline V gene data show CDR1 as SGHDT and CDR2 as YYEEEE. CDR3 sequence: CASSSGTGGLNYEQYF. The CDR3 DNA reads as TGTGCCAGCAGCTCCGGGACAGGGGGATTAAACTACGAGCAGTACTTC. Looking up the rest from reference TRBV5-6 and TRBJ2-7 gives the full variable domain: DAGVTQSPTHLIKTRGQQVTLRCSPKSGHDTVSWYQQALGQGPQFIFQYYEEEERQRGNFPDRFSGHQFPNYSSELNVNALLLGDSALYLCASSSGTGGLNYEQYFGPGTRLTVT.

The CDR3 reads CASSSQRSETQYF. CDR3 DNA sequence: TGTGCCAGCAGCTCTCAACGGTCAGAGACCCAGTACTTC. The V gene is TRBV7-3, the J gene TRBJ2-5; D unresolved. Germline V gene data show CDR1 as SGHTA and CDR2 as FQGTGA. The V and J ends lost 4 bases and 4 bases respectively, with 10 bases between them. The CDR3 extends over 13 amino acids.

This chain links TRBV28 with TRBJ2-2; D unresolved. This CDR3 comprises 14 residues. CDR1 and CDR2 from the germline V gene are MDHEN and SYDVKM. V was shortened by 3 bases and J by 6 bases, with 11 bases between the two germline ends. The DNA of the CDR3 is TGTGCCAGCAGTTTGGGCGGTTCGGCCGGGGAGCTGTTTTTT. Translation: CASSLGGSAGELFF.

The V gene is TRBV4-1, the J gene TRBJ1-3, with unresolved D. V shed 0 bases and J shed 5 bases, with 14 bases lying between them. The CDR3 has 16 residues. Germline V gene data show CDR1 as MGHRA and CDR2 as YSYEKL. The CDR3 DNA sequence: TGCGCCAGCAGCCAAGATTTTTGGGTTTTGAGAAACACCATATATTTT. Amino acids: CASSQDFWVLRNTIYF.

The rearrangement joins TRBV19 to TRBJ2-3; 7 positions match TRBD2. The CDR3 has 15 amino acids. Germline V gene lookup returns CDR1 LNHDA and CDR2 SQIVND (reference sequence). The V and J ends lost 5 bases and 2 bases, in that order; junction bases with no gene match: 7. The chain's CDR3 is CASSGPAGLTDTQYF. The CDR3 DNA follows: TGTGCCAGTAGTGGCCCAGCGGGGCTCACAGATACGCAGTATTTT.

This chain joins TRBV7-9 and TRBJ2-5; 9 nucleotides line up with TRBD2. The CDR3 runs to 13 residues. J was trimmed by 3 bases and V by 6 bases; bases with no gene match: 2. CDR1 and CDR2 (germline): SEHNR, FQNEAQ (reference sequence). The DNA of the CDR3 is TGTGCCAGCAGAGGACTAGCGAAAGAGACCCAGTACTTC. Its protein product is CASRGLAKETQYF.